One and the same sample provided the 6 T cell receptor beta chains below, sequenced in a study of cytomegalovirus exposure and HLA in healthy donors (dated by TCRdb to the late 2010s). The library relied on the immunoSEQ multiplex PCR assay. The multiplex PCR relied on a mix of 60 forward primers for TCR Vbeta segments and 13 reverse primers for TCR Jbeta segments. Here the immuneACCESS table is served through TCRdb, limited to in-frame sequences with V and J called. Missing clones are a known gap in these copies; in checked studies unresolved V genes cover under half, and the rest lacks a known reason. This sample comprises roughly 120,000 clones, about 64% of them detected only once. The ten largest make up about 8.6% of the sample. Sample: PBMCs. These receptor sequences come from a man aged 18 to 30 in good health and CMV-seropositive.

V is TRBV11-2 and J is TRBJ1-1; D is ambiguous. V shed 5 bases and J shed 2 bases, with 9 bases lying between them. This CDR3 is built from 13 residues. Germline-derived CDR1 and CDR2 are SGHAT and FQNNGV. The chain's CDR3 is CASSADTNTEAFF. CDR3 bases: TGTGCCAGCAGCGCAGACACAAACACTGAAGCTTTCTTT.

Here the CDR3 DNA reads TGTGCCAGCAGGTCACAGACAGATACGCAGTATTTT. Translating gives CASRSQTDTQYF. This chain uses TRBV6-5 with TRBJ2-3; D not resolved. CDR1 and CDR2 (germline): MNHEY, SVGAGI. The V end was cut by 6 bases, the J end by 3 bases, with 7 bases between. This CDR3 contains 12 residues.

This chain uses TRBV20-1 with TRBJ2-7; D may be TRBD2 (6 bases). This CDR3 comprises 11 residues. V shed 4 bases and J shed 7 bases, with 11 bases lying between them. Per the germline V gene, CDR1 is DFQATT and CDR2 is SNEGSKA (reference sequence). The CDR3 DNA reads as TGCAGTGCTACTAGCGTTGAAGAGCAGTACTTC. This translates into CSATSVEEQYF.

This clone showed up just once. The rearrangement joins TRBV7-6 to TRBJ2-5; D is perhaps TRBD2 (5 bases). This CDR3 is 16 amino acids long. The germline V gene has CDR1 SGHVS and CDR2 FNYEAQ. Trimming pared 4 bases from V and 5 bases from J, leaving 20 bases between. Here the CDR3 reads CASSSAPRASGETQYF. CDR3 nucleotide sequence: TGTGCCAGCAGCTCCGCCCCGAGGGCGTCTGGGGAGACCCAGTACTTC.

V is TRBV2 and J is TRBJ2-7; TRBD2 aligns across 8 bases. The junction had 8 bases not matched to a gene; V was cut back by 3 bases and J by 4 bases. Germline V CDR1 and CDR2: SNHLY, FYNNEI. This CDR3 region has 15 residues. CDR3 amino acids: CASSDETSDGYEQYF. The CDR3 DNA follows: TGTGCCAGCAGTGACGAGACTAGCGACGGGTACGAGCAGTACTTC.

V and J are TRBV2 and TRBJ2-5; 12 bases are shared with TRBD2. Losses at the gene ends were 6 bases for V and 4 bases for J; bases not matched to a gene: 12. Germline V CDR1 and CDR2: SNHLY, FYNNEI. This CDR3 is 17 amino acids long. The chain's CDR3 is CASRATLAGGPRETQYF. CDR3 sequence (DNA): TGTGCCAGCAGGGCTACTCTAGCGGGGGGGCCTCGAGAGACCCAGTACTTC.